The clone carrying this T cell receptor (beta chain) is medium-sized in the sample. Its antigen remains unidentified. Amplification of TRBV12-4/TRBJ1-2 clonotypes used adaptor-ligated barcode primers. MiXCR, applied by TCRdb to the multiplex PCR reads, yields one record per CDR3 protein. The table records approximately 500 distinct CDR3 sequences, under 25% of them present only once. CD4+CD45RO+CD25- cells were isolated as memory CD4+ T cells. V was clipped by 6 bases and J by 4 bases, with 12 bases between them. The CDR3 contains 13 residues. Study findings and constraints: In terms of TCR gene usage, tumor memory CD4+ T cells clustered together with blood and lymph node memory CD4+ cells, as well as with lymph node naive CD4+ cells.

Specimen: memory CD4+ T cells sorted from blood. As to subset: memory CD4+ T cells, CD4+CD45RO+CD25-. This TCR derives from a female donor with breast cancer. The chain is built from TRBV12-3 or TRBV12-4 and TRBJ1-2; D remains unclear. The CDR3 spells CASRPSGFYGYTF. The CDR3 DNA reads TGTGCCAGCAGGCCCTCCGGGTTCTATGGCTACACCTTC.